Described below is a single T cell receptor (beta chain) sequence and its context. MiXCR, run by TCRdb on the RACE reads, gives a single entry per CDR3 protein. The sample has tens of thousands of distinct CDR3 sequences; about 9.4% are singletons. These data come from a study of human T cells and chemical hapten exposure. Trimming removed 2 bases at V and 4 bases at J, with 9 bases between. The CDR3 runs to 14 residues. Looked up from germline, CDR1 is SGHRS and CDR2 is YFSETQ. The sample's time point: patch test 1, 2 weeks after DPC sensitization. Documented treatment: therapeutic diphenylcyclopropenone sensitization with weekly scalp DPC. Total RNA was isolated from unfractionated whole blood.

V usage is TRBV5-1 and J usage is TRBJ1-4; D might be TRBD1 (6 bases). The sample in question was whole blood, obtained in connection with sensitization to the hapten diphenylcyclopropenone (DPC). The receptor's source is a woman in her forties or fifties with alopecia areata. Some clones in this sample may be carry-over from other donors' samples. The CDR3 coding sequence is TGCGCCAGCAGCTTACAGGGAGGTAATGAAAAACTGTTTTTT. Residues: CASSLQGGNEKLFF.